A selection of T cell receptor beta chains follows, all from one sample in a study of cytomegalovirus exposure and HLA in healthy donors. Sequenced by immunoSEQ multiplex PCR; TCRdb stores in-frame clones only, minus some. The data show some 97,000 clones, with 76% seen just once and about 4.2% held by the top ten. Sequencing was performed on PBMCs. All receptors come from a woman between 50 and 59 years old in good health and CMV-seropositive. CDR3s leave out the opening cysteine and the closing phenylalanine or tryptophan.

CDR3aa: ASSFTGKNTEAF
j_gene: TRBJ1-1
v_gene: TRBV5-1
len: 12

CDR3aa: ASSLGQSRGYT
j_gene: TRBJ1-2
v_gene: TRBV5-4
len: 11

CDR3aa: ASSRGQGPATNEKLF
j_gene: TRBJ1-4
v_gene: TRBV5-4
len: 15

CDR3aa: ASSIGSGGLVSEAF
j_gene: TRBJ1-1
v_gene: TRBV19
len: 14

CDR3aa: ASRTSGRLDTGELF
j_gene: TRBJ2-2
v_gene: TRBV5-1
len: 14

CDR3aa: ASSKRGGGTEAF
j_gene: TRBJ1-1
v_gene: TRBV21-1
len: 12

CDR3aa: ASNRQGEDTQY
j_gene: TRBJ2-3
v_gene: TRBV10-1
len: 11

CDR3aa: ASSLDGPGGGQETQY
j_gene: TRBJ2-5
v_gene: TRBV5-6
len: 15

CDR3aa: ATTSSGGVTDTQY
j_gene: TRBJ2-3
v_gene: TRBV10-3
len: 13

CDR3aa: ASSFVAGPSNTGELF
j_gene: TRBJ2-2
v_gene: TRBV7-9
len: 15

CDR3aa: ASRERQGNTGELF
j_gene: TRBJ2-2
v_gene: TRBV6-6
len: 13

CDR3aa: ASSDLAGYNEQF
j_gene: TRBJ2-1
v_gene: TRBV2
len: 12

CDR3aa: ASSFSVRDTIY
j_gene: TRBJ1-3
v_gene: TRBV27
len: 11

CDR3aa: ASSPTSGNTYNEQF
j_gene: NA
v_gene: TRBV18
len: 14

CDR3aa: ASSVEAQDSPLH
j_gene: TRBJ1-6
v_gene: TRBV9
len: 12

CDR3aa: ASSPPGAYIQY
j_gene: TRBJ2-4
v_gene: TRBV16
len: 11

CDR3aa: ASSAGGWNTGELF
j_gene: TRBJ2-2
v_gene: TRBV9
len: 13

CDR3aa: ASGGNRLDEQF
j_gene: TRBJ2-1
v_gene: TRBV7-9
len: 11

CDR3aa: ATTTGRGYT
j_gene: TRBJ1-2
v_gene: TRBV6-1
len: 9

CDR3aa: ASTLGGANTGELF
j_gene: TRBJ2-2
v_gene: TRBV27
len: 13

CDR3aa: ASSLVDTSETQY
j_gene: TRBJ2-5
v_gene: TRBV10-2
len: 12

CDR3aa: ASSRDSPNTGELF
j_gene: TRBJ2-2
v_gene: TRBV5-1
len: 13

CDR3aa: ASSWTSGRGYNEQF
j_gene: TRBJ2-1
v_gene: TRBV19
len: 14

CDR3aa: ASSYSLLGTEAF
j_gene: TRBJ1-1
v_gene: TRBV6-6
len: 12

CDR3aa: ASSTPNLRVEGPLYNEQF
j_gene: TRBJ2-1
v_gene: TRBV27
len: 18

CDR3aa: ASSGQGSYGYT
j_gene: TRBJ1-2
v_gene: TRBV10-1
len: 11

CDR3aa: SVDLAGYEQY
j_gene: TRBJ2-7
v_gene: TRBV29-1
len: 10

CDR3aa: ASSSGQPSGANVLT
j_gene: TRBJ2-6
v_gene: TRBV5-1
len: 14

CDR3aa: ASSQTGNQPQH
j_gene: TRBJ1-5
v_gene: TRBV5-6
len: 11

CDR3aa: ASADREATEAF
j_gene: TRBJ1-1
v_gene: TRBV19
len: 11

CDR3aa: ASSAGLNPSYNEQF
j_gene: TRBJ2-1
v_gene: TRBV11-1
len: 14

CDR3aa: AWQRDRGRPQH
j_gene: TRBJ1-5
v_gene: TRBV30
len: 11

CDR3aa: ASSLGAGDEQY
j_gene: TRBJ2-7
v_gene: TRBV7-3
len: 11

CDR3aa: ASSLGSLAGGETQY
j_gene: TRBJ2-5
v_gene: TRBV5-8
len: 14

CDR3aa: ASSGHEYEQY
j_gene: TRBJ2-7
v_gene: TRBV9
len: 10

CDR3aa: ASSPPGTSSEQY
j_gene: TRBJ2-7
v_gene: TRBV18
len: 12

CDR3aa: ASSASPSTDTQY
j_gene: TRBJ2-3
v_gene: TRBV10-1
len: 12

CDR3aa: SVDSGPKAF
j_gene: TRBJ1-1
v_gene: TRBV29-1
len: 9

CDR3aa: ASSEYGLAGSQETQY
j_gene: TRBJ2-5
v_gene: TRBV25-1
len: 15

CDR3aa: ASSSRLAGRPGQETQY
j_gene: TRBJ2-5
v_gene: TRBV5-1
len: 16

CDR3aa: APKGGGLETLCGYT
j_gene: TRBJ1-2
v_gene: TRBV30
len: 14

CDR3aa: ASSVAGGQETQY
j_gene: TRBJ2-5
v_gene: TRBV9
len: 12

CDR3aa: ASSDQGQFSNQPQH
j_gene: TRBJ1-5
v_gene: TRBV10-2
len: 14

CDR3aa: AWSKYGQVNYGYT
j_gene: TRBJ1-2
v_gene: TRBV30
len: 13

CDR3aa: ASSLRTGVNTEAF
j_gene: TRBJ1-1
v_gene: TRBV18
len: 13

CDR3aa: ASSLGPRRTGSIYEQY
j_gene: TRBJ2-7
v_gene: TRBV27
len: 16

CDR3aa: ASSLDSNNSPLH
j_gene: TRBJ1-6
v_gene: TRBV7-9
len: 12

CDR3aa: ASSSGTSGSKGGELF
j_gene: TRBJ2-2
v_gene: TRBV5-1
len: 15

CDR3aa: ASSLEEGSGNTIY
j_gene: TRBJ1-3
v_gene: TRBV5-4
len: 13

CDR3aa: ASKWMGEGQTF
j_gene: TRBJ1-1
v_gene: TRBV6-5
len: 11

CDR3aa: ASRVQVYEQY
j_gene: TRBJ2-7
v_gene: TRBV19
len: 10

CDR3aa: ASSGPGQGNYGYT
j_gene: TRBJ1-2
v_gene: TRBV19
len: 13

CDR3aa: ASSLSLGVSTDTQY
j_gene: TRBJ2-3
v_gene: TRBV27
len: 14

CDR3aa: ASSPSHRGDTQY
j_gene: TRBJ2-3
v_gene: TRBV11-3
len: 12